This T cell receptor (beta chain) originates from a study of technical replicates of blood from several donors. This CDR3 is built from 12 residues. V was trimmed by 2 bases and J by 4 bases, leaving 7 bases between them. CDR1 SQVTM and CDR2 ANQGSEA come from the germline V gene. Here immunoSEQ multiplex PCR was the method, and the copy in TCRdb shows in-frame clones only, minus some. Of roughly 81,000 clones listed, 97% were seen once; the top ten hold about 0.19%. This receptor was taken from a human donor in good health. The specimen was T cells isolated from PBMCs. This chain connects TRBV29-1 to TRBJ2-3, with a weak D call TRBD2 (5 bases). The CDR3 DNA sequence: TGCAGCGTTGAATCTAGCTCAGATACGCAGTATTTT. This gives the protein CSVESSSDTQYF.